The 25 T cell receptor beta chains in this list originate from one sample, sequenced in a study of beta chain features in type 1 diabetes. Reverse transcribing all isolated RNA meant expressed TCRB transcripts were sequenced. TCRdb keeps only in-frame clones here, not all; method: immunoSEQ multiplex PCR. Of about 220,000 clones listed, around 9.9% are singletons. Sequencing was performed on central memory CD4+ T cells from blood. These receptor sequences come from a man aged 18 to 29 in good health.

The DNA of the CDR3 is TGTGCCAGCTTTAGACAGGGCAGGAACACTGAAGCTTTCTTT. As protein: CASFRQGRNTEAFF. This sequence joins TRBV6-1 and TRBJ1-1, with 7 bases that match TRBD1. The CDR3 runs 14 residues. Germline loops: CDR1 MNHNS, CDR2 SASEGT. V trimming: 8 bases; J trimming: 1 base; junction bases outside the gene matches: 7.

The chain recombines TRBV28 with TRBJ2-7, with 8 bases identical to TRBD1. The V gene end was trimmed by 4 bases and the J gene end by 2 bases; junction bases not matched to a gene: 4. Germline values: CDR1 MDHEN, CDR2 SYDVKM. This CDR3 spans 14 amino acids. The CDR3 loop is CASSSDRGTYEQYF. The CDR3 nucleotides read TGTGCCAGCAGTTCTGACAGGGGAACCTACGAGCAGTACTTC.

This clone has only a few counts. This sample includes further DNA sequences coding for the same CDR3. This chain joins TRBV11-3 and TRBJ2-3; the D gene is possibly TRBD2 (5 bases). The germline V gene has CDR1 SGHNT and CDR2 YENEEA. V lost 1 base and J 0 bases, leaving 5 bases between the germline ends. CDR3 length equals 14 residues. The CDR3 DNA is TGTGCCAGCAGCTTAGGCGGGAGCACAGATACGCAGTATTTT. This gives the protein CASSLGGSTDTQYF.

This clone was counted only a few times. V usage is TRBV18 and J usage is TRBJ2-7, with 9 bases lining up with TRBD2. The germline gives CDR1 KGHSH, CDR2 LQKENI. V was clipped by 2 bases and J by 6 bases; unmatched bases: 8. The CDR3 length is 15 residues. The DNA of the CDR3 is TGTGCCAGCTCACCAACGGCTAGCGGGACGCGCGAGCAGTACTTC. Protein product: CASSPTASGTREQYF.

CDR3 in amino acids: CASSRETGVKELFF. The CDR3 DNA sequence: TGTGCCAGCAGCCGAGAAACAGGGGTAAAGGAGCTGTTTTTT. This chain joins TRBV14 and TRBJ2-2; TRBD1 matches at 7 bases. Trimming took 4 bases from V and 10 from J; bases not matched to a gene: 9. The CDR3 is 14 amino acids. Germline V lookup: CDR1 SGHDN, CDR2 FVKESK. The entire variable domain, with the rest obtained from reference TRBV14 and TRBJ2-2, is as follows: EAGVTQFPSHSVIEKGQTVTLRCDPISGHDNLYWYRRVMGKEIKFLLHFVKESKQDESGMPNNRFLAERTGGTYSTLKVQPAELEDSGVYFCASSRETGVKELFFGEGSRLTVL.

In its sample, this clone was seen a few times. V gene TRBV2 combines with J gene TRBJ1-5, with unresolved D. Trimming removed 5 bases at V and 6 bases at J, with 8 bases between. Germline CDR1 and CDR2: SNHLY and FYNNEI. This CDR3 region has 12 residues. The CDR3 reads CASSLLFQPQHF. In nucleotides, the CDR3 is TGTGCCAGCAGTCTACTTTTTCAGCCCCAGCATTTT. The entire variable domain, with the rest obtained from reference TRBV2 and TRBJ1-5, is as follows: EPEVTQTPSHQVTQMGQEVILRCVPISNHLYFYWYRQILGQKVEFLVSFYNNEISEKSEIFDDQFSVERPDGSNFTLKIRSTKLEDSAMYFCASSLLFQPQHFGDGTRLSIL.

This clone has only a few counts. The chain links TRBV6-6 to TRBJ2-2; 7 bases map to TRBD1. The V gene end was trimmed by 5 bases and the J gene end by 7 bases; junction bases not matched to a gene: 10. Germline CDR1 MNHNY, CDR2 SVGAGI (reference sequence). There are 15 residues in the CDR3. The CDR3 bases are TGTGCCAGCAGTGGACAAACTCAGGGGGTCGGGGAGCTGTTTTTT. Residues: CASSGQTQGVGELFF.

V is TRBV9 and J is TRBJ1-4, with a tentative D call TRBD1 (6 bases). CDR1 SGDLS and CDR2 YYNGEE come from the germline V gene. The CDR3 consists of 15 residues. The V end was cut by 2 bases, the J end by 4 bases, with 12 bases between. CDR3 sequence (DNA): TGTGCCAGCAGCGTTTCCCGCAGGGGTAATGAAAAACTGTTTTTT. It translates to CASSVSRRGNEKLFF.

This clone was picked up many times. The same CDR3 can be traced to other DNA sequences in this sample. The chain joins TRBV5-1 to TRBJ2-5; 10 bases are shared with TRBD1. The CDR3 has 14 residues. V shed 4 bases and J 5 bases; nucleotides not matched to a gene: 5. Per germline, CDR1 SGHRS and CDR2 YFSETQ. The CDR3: CASSLGQGQETQYF. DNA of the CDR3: TGCGCCAGCAGCCTGGGACAGGGGCAGGAGACCCAGTACTTC.

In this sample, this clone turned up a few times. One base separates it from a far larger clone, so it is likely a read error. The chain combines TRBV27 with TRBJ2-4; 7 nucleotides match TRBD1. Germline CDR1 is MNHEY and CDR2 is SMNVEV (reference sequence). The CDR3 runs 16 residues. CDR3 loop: CSSSTVLRTGGNIQYF. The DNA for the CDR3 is TGTTCCAGCAGTACTGTGCTAAGGACAGGAGGAAACATTCAGTACTTC.

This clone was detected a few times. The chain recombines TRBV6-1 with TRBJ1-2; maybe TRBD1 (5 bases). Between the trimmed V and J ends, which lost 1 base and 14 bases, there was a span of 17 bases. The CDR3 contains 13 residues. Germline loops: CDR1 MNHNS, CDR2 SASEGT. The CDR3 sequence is CASSEGDGTSGTF. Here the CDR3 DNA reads TGTGCCAGCAGTGAAGGGGATGGGACGTCCGGGACCTTC.

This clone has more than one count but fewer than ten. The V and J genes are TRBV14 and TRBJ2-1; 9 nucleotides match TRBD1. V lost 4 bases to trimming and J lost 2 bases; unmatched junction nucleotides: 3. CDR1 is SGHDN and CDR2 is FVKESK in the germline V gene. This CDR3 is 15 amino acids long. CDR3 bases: TGTGCCAGCAGCCCTGGGACAGGGCCCTACAATGAGCAGTTCTTC. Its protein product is CASSPGTGPYNEQFF.

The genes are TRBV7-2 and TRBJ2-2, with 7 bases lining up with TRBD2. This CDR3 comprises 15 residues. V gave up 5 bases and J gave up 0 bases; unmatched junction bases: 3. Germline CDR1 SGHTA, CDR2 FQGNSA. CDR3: CASSGAGANTGELFF. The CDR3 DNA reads TGTGCCAGCAGCGGGGCGGGAGCGAACACCGGGGAGCTGTTTTTT.

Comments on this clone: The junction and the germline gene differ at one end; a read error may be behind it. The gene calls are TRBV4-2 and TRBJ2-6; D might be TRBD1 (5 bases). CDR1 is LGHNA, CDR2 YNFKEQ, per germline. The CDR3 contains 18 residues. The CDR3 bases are TGTGCCAGCAGCCAAGATGTTAGACAGATCTCTGGGGCCAACGGCCTGACTTTC. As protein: CASSQDVRQISGANGLTF.

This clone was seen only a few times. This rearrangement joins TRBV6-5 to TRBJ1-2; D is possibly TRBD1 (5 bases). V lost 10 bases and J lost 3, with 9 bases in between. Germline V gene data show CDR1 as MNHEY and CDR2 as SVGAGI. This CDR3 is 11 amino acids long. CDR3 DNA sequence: TGTGCCACAGACAGTCACTATGGCTACACCTTC. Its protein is CATDSHYGYTF.

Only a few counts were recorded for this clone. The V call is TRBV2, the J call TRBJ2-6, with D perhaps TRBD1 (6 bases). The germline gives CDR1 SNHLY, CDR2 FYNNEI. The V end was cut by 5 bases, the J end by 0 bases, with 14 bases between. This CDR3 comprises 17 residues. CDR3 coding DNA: TGTGCCAGCAGTCTCGACAGGCGCCACTCTGGGGCCAACGTCCTGACTTTC. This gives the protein CASSLDRRHSGANVLTF.

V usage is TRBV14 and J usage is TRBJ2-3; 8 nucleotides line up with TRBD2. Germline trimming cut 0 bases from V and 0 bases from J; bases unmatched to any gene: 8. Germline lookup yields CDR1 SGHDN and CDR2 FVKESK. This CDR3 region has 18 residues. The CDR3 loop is CASSQDRTSPSSTDTQYF. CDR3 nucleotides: TGTGCCAGCAGCCAAGACCGGACTAGCCCGAGTAGCACAGATACGCAGTATTTT.

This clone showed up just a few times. In nucleotides, the CDR3 is TGTGCCAGCAGCTTAGGACAGGGGGGAAGGTATCAAGAGACCCAGTACTTC. Encoded protein: CASSLGQGGRYQETQYF. The rearrangement joins TRBV7-2 to TRBJ2-5; 9 positions agree with TRBD1. The germline gives CDR1 SGHTA, CDR2 FQGNSA. The J segment lost 2 bases and the V segment lost 1 base, leaving 8 bases of the junction unmatched. CDR3 length equals 17 residues.

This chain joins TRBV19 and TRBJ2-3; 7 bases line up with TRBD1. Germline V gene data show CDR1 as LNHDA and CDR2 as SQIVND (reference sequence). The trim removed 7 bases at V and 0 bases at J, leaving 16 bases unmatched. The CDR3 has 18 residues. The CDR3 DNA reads TGTGCCAGTAACCTTTCAAGTCCCCGGGACAGCAGCACAGATACGCAGTATTTT. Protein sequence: CASNLSSPRDSSTDTQYF.

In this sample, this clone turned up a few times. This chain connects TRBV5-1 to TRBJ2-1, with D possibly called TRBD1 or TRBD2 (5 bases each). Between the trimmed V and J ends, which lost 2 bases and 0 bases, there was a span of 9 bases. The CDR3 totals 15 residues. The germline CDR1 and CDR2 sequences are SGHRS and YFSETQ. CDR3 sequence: CASSLLDSSYNEQFF. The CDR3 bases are TGCGCCAGCAGCTTACTAGACAGCTCCTACAATGAGCAGTTCTTC.

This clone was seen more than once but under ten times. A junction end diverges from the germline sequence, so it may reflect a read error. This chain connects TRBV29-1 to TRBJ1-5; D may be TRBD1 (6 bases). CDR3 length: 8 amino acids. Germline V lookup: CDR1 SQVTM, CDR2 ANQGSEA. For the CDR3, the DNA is TGCAGCGTGCCGGGACATCTTTTT. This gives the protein CSVPGHLF. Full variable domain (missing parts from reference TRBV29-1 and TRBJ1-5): SAVISQKPSRDICQRGTSLTIQCQVDSQVTMMFWYRQQPGQSLTLIATANQGSEATYESGFVIDKFPISRPNLTFSTLTVSNMSPEDSSIYLCSVPGHLFGDGTRLSIL.

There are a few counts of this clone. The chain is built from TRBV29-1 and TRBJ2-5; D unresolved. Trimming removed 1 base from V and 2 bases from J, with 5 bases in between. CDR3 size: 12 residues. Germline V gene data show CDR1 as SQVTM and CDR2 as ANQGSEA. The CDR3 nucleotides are TGCAGCGTTGAAGGACTTCAAGAGACCCAGTACTTC. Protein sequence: CSVEGLQETQYF.

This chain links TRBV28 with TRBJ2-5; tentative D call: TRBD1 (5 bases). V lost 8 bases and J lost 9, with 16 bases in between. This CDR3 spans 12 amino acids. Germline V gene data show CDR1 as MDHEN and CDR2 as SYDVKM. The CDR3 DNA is TGTGCCAGCGCCACCCAGGGATGGGCCCAGTACTTC. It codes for CASATQGWAQYF.

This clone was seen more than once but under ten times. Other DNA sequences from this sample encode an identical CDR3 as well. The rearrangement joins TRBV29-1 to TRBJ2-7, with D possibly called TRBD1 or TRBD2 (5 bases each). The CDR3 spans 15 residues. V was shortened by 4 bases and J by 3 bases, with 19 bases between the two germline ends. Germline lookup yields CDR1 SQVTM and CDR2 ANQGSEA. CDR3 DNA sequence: TGCAGCGTTGTCCTCATCCCGGGGCCAGGCTACGAGCAGTACTTC. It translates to CSVVLIPGPGYEQYF.

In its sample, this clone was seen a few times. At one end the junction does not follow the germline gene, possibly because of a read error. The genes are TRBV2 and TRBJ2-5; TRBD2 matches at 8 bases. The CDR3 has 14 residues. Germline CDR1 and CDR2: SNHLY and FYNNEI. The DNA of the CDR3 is TGTGCCAGCAGTGGAGCGGGAGCTCAAGGGACCCAGTACTTC. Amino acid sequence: CASSGAGAQGTQYF.